This TCR beta chain is drawn from a study of T cell changes during pregnancy in multiple sclerosis. Trimming shortened V by 5 bases and J by 3 bases, and 13 bases separated the two germline ends. Germline loops: CDR1 PRHDT, CDR2 FYEKMQ (reference sequence). The CDR3 extends over 14 amino acids. Profiling relied on immunoSEQ multiplex PCR, and the TCRdb table lists in-frame clones only, not all of them. The table has around 57,000 clones, about 90% seen once. Source: peripheral blood, taken in the first trimester of pregnancy. The receptor comes from a female donor in good health, enrolled as a control in a pregnancy study. The chain uses TRBV13 and TRBJ1-1; the D gene is possibly TRBD1 (6 bases). CDR3 nucleotide sequence: TGTGCCAGCAGCCTACAACAGGGATACACTGAAGCTTTCTTT. Encoded protein: CASSLQQGYTEAFF.